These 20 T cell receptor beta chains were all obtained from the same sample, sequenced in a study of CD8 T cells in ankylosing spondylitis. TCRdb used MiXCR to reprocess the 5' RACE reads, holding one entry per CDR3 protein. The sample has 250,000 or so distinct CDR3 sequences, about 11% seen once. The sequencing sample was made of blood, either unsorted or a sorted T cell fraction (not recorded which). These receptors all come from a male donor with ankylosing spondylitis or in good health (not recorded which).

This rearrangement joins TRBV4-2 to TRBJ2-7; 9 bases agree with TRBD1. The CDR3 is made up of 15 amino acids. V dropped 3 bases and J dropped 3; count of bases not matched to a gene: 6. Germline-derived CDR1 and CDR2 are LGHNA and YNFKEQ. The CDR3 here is CASSQLQGAVYEQYF. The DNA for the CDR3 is TGTGCCAGCAGCCAGCTACAGGGGGCGGTCTACGAGCAGTACTTC.

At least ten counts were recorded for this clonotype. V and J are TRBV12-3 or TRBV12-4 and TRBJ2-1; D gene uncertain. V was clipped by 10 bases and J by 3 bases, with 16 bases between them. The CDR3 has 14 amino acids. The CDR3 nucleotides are TGTGCCACCTCTCTCTCTCCGGGCTACAATGAGCAGTTCTTC. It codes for CATSLSPGYNEQFF.

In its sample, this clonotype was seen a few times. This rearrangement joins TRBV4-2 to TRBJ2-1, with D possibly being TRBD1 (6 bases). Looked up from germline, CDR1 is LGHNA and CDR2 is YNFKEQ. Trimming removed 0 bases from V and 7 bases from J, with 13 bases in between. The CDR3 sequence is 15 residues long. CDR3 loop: CASSQDTRGMNEQFF. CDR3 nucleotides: TGTGCCAGCAGCCAAGATACCAGGGGTATGAATGAGCAGTTCTTC.

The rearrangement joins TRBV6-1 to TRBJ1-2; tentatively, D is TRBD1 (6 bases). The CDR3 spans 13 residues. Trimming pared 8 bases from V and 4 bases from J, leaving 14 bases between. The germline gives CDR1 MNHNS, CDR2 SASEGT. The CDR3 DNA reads TGTGCCAGCTCTGTCACGGGGGCCTATGGCTACACCTTC. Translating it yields CASSVTGAYGYTF.

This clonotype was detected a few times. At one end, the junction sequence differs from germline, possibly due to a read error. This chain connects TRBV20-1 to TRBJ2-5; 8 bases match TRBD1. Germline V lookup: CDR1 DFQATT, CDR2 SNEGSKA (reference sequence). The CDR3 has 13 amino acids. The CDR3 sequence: CSATRTGKEAQYF. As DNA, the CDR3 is TGCAGTGCCACCAGGACAGGGAAAGAGGCCCAGTACTTC.

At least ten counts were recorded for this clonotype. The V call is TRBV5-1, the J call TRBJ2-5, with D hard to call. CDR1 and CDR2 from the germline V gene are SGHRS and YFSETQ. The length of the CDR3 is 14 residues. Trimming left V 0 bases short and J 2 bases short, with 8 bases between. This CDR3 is CASSLEPAQETQYF. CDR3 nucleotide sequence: TGCGCCAGCAGCTTGGAACCAGCACAAGAGACCCAGTACTTC. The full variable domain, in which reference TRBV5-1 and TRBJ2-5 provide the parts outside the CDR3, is KAGVTQTPRYLIKTRGQQVTLSCSPISGHRSVSWYQQTPGQGLQFLFEYFSETQRNKGNFPGRFSGRQFSNSRSEMNVSTLELGDSALYLCASSLEPAQETQYFGPGTRLLVL.

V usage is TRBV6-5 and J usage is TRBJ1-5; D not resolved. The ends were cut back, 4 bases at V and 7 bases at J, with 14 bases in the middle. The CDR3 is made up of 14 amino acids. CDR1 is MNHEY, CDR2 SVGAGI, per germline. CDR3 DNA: TGTGCCAGCAGTTTCCCGGGGAGTGAACAGCCCCAGCATTTT. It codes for CASSFPGSEQPQHF.

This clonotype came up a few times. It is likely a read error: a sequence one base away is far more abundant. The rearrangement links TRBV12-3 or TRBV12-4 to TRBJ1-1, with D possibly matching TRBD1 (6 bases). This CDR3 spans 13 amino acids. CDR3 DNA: TGTGCCAGCAGTTTGGGGGGCGTGACTGTAGCTTTCTTT. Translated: CASSLGGVTVAFF.

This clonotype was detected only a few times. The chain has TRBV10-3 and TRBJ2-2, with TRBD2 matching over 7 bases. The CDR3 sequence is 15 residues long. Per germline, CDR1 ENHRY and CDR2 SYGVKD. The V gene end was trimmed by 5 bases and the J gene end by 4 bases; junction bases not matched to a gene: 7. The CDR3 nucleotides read TGTGCCATCAGTAAACGGACTAGTACCACCGGGGAGCTGTTTTTT. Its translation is CAISKRTSTTGELFF.

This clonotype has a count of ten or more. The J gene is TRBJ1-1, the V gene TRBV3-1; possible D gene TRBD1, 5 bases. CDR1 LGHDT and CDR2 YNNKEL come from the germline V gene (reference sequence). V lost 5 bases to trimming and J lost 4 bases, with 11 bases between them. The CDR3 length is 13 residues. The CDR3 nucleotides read TGTGCCAGCAGCTCACGACAGATCACTGAAGCTTTCTTT. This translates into CASSSRQITEAFF.

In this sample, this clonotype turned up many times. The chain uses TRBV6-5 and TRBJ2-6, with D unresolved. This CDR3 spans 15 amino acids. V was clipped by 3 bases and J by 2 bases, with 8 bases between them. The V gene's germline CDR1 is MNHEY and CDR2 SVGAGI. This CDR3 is CASSYDLAGANVLTF. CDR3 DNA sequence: TGTGCCAGCAGTTATGACCTGGCTGGGGCCAACGTCCTGACTTTC.

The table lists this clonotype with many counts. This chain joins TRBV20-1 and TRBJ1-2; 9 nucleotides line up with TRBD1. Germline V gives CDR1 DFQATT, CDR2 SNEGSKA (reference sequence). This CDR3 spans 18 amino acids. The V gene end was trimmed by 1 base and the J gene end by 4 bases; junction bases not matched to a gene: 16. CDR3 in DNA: TGCAGTGCTAGAGTGTTTCGGACAGGGGACACGGATCGCTATGGCTACACCTTC. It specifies CSARVFRTGDTDRYGYTF.

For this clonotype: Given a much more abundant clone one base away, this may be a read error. The CDR3 coding sequence is TGTGCCAGCAGTGACTCCGGCGGGGGATGGAATGAGCAGTTCTTC. Its protein product is CASSDSGGGWNEQFF. The rearrangement uses TRBV6-4 and TRBJ2-1; 7 nucleotides line up with TRBD2. CDR3 length equals 15 residues. Germline CDR1 and CDR2: MRHNA and SNTAGT. J lost 7 bases, V lost 0 bases, and 6 bases had no gene match.

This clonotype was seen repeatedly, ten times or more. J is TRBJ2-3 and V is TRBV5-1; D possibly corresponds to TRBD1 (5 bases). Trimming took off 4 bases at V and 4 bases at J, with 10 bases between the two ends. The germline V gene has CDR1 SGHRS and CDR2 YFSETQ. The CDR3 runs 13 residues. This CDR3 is CASSLPGSDTQYF. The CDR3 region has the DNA TGCGCCAGCAGCCTCCCAGGGTCAGATACGCAGTATTTT. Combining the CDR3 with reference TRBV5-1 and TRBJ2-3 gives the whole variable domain KAGVTQTPRYLIKTRGQQVTLSCSPISGHRSVSWYQQTPGQGLQFLFEYFSETQRNKGNFPGRFSGRQFSNSRSEMNVSTLELGDSALYLCASSLPGSDTQYFGPGTRLTVL.

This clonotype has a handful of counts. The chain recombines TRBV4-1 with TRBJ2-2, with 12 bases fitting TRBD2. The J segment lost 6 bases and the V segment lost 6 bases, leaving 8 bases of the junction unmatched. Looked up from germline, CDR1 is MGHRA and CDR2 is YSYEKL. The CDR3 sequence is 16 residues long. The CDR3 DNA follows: TGCGCCAGCAGACACCTAGCGGGGGGGCGACCCGGGGAGCTGTTTTTT. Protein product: CASRHLAGGRPGELFF.

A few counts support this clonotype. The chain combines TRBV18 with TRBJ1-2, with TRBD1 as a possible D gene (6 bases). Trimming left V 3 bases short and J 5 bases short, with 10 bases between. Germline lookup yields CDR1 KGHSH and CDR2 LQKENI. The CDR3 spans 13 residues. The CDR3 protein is CASSPGRGYGYTF. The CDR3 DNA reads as TGTGCCAGCTCACCCGGCAGGGGATATGGCTACACCTTC.

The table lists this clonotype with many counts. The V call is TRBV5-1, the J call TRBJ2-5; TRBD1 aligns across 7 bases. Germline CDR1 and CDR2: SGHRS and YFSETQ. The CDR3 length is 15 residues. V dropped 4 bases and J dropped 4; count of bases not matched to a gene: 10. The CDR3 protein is CASSVTGYQGETQYF. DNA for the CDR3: TGCGCCAGCAGCGTGACAGGGTATCAAGGAGAGACCCAGTACTTC.

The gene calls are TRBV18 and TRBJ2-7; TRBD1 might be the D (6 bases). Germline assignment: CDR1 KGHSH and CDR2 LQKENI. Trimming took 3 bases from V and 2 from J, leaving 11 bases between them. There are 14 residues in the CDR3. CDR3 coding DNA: TGTGCCAGCTCACCTCAGGACAGAGCCTACGAGCAGTACTTC. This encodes CASSPQDRAYEQYF.

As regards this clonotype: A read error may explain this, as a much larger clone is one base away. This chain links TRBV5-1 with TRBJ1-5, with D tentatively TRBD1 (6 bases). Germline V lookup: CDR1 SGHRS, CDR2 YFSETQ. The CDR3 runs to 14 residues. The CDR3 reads CANSFWGGQQPQHF. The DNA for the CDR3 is TGCGCCAACAGCTTCTGGGGGGGCCAACAGCCCCAGCATTTT.

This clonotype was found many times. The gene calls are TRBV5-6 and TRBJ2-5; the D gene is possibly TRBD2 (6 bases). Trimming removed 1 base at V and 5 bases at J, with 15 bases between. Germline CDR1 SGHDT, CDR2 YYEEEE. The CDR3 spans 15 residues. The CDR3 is CASSLWTGGSETQYF. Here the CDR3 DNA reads TGTGCCAGCAGCTTGTGGACTGGGGGGTCGGAGACCCAGTACTTC. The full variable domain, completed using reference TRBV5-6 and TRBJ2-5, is DAGVTQSPTHLIKTRGQQVTLRCSPKSGHDTVSWYQQALGQGPQFIFQYYEEEERQRGNFPDRFSGHQFPNYSSELNVNALLLGDSALYLCASSLWTGGSETQYFGPGTRLLVL.